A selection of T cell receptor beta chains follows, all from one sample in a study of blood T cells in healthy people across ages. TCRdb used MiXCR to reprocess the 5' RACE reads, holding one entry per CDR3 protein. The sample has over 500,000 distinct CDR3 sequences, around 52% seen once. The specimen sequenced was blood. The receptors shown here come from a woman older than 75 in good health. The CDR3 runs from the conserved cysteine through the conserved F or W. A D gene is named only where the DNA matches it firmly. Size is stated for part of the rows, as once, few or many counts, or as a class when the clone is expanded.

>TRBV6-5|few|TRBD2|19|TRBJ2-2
CASSYSVSSGGTNTGELFF
TGTGCCAGCAGTTACTCGGTTAGCTCGGGGGGAACAAACACCGGGGAGCTGTTTTTT
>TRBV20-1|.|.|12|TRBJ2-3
CSGTEEANTQYF
TGCAGTGGTACCGAGGAGGCGAATACGCAGTATTTT
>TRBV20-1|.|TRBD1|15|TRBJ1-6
CSARDSRQDNSPLHF
TGCAGTGCCCGGGACAGCAGACAAGATAATTCACCCCTCCACTTT
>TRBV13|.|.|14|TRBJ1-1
CASSTRGKNTEAFF
TGTGCCAGCAGCACCAGGGGAAAGAACACTGAAGCTTTCTTT
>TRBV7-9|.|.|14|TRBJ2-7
CASSLVEGTYEQYF
TGTGCCAGCAGCCTAGTTGAGGGAACCTACGAGCAGTACTTC
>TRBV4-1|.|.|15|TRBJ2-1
CASSQDRIDQVKQFF
TGCGCCAGCAGCCAAGATCGGATTGACCAAGTTAAGCAGTTCTTC
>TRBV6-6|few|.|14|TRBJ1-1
CASSSGKGNTEAFF
TGTGCCAGCAGCTCCGGTAAGGGGAACACTGAAGCTTTCTTT
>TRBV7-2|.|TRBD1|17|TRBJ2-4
CASSLDRGAGAKNIQYF
TGTGCCAGCAGCTTAGACAGGGGGGCTGGTGCCAAAAACATTCAGTACTTC
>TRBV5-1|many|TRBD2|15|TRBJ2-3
CASSLQSGGADTQYF
TGCGCCAGCAGCTTACAAAGCGGGGGGGCAGATACGCAGTATTTT
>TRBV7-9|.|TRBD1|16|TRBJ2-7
CASSVSTGTGGYEQYF
TGTGCCAGCAGCGTCTCCACCGGGACAGGGGGCTACGAGCAGTACTTC
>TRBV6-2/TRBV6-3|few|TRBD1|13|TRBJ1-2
CASSSQGLGGYTF
TGTGCCAGCAGTTCACAGGGGCTCGGTGGCTACACCTTC
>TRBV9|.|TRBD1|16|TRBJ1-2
CASSLAKDRENYGYTF
TGTGCCAGCAGCCTAGCAAAGGACAGGGAAAACTATGGCTACACCTTC
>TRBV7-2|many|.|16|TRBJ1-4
CASSTGTPATNEKLFF
TGTGCCAGCAGCACTGGGACACCCGCAACTAATGAAAAACTGTTTTTT
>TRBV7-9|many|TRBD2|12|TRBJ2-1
CASSFSGGEQFF
TGTGCCAGCAGCTTTTCGGGGGGTGAGCAGTTCTTC
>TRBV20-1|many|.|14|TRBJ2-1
CSARPTTSYNEQFF
TGCAGTGCTAGACCTACGACTAGCTACAATGAGCAGTTCTTC
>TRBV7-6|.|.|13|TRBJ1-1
CASSERTSPGAFF
TGTGCCAGCAGCGAACGGACCTCACCTGGAGCTTTCTTT
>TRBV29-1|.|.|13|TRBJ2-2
CSVEDHPTGELFF
TGCAGCGTTGAAGATCATCCCACCGGGGAGCTGTTTTTT
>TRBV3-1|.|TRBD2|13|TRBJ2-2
CASSPPSGGELFF
TGTGCCAGCAGCCCACCTAGCGGCGGGGAGCTGTTTTTT
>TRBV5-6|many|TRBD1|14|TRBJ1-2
CASSLSGQGYGYTF
TGTGCCAGCAGCTTGAGTGGACAGGGCTATGGCTACACCTTC
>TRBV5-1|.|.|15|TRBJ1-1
CASSLNPRMNTEAFF
TGCGCCAGCAGCTTGAATCCCAGAATGAACACTGAAGCTTTCTTT
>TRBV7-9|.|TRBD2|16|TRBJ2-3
CASTLAGGSGTDTQYF
TGTGCCAGCACCCTAGCGGGAGGTTCCGGCACAGATACGCAGTATTTT
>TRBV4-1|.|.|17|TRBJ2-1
CASSQDGPVSSYNEQFF
TGCGCCAGCAGCCAAGATGGCCCCGTTAGTTCCTACAATGAGCAGTTCTTC
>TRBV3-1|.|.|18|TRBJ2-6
CASSQEGGERSRANVLTF
TGTGCCAGCAGCCAAGAGGGTGGGGAGCGTTCAAGGGCCAACGTCCTGACTTTC
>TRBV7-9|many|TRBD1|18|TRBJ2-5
CASSHNRQGWGKKETQYF
TGTGCCAGCAGCCATAACCGACAGGGCTGGGGTAAGAAAGAGACCCAGTACTTC
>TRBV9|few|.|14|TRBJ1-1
CASSVVPGETEAFF
TGTGCCAGCAGCGTAGTCCCAGGGGAGACTGAAGCTTTCTTT
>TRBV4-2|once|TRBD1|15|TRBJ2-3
CASSQADRETDTQYF
TGTGCCAGCAGCCAAGCGGACAGGGAAACAGATACGCAGTATTTT
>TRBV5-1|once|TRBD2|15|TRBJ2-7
CASSVTSGGTYEQYF
TGCGCCAGCAGCGTGACTAGCGGAGGAACCTACGAGCAGTACTTC
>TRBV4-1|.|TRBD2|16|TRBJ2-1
CASSQGTSGRVNEQFF
TGCGCCAGCAGCCAGGGGACTAGCGGGAGGGTCAATGAGCAGTTCTTC
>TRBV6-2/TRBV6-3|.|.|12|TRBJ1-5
CASGGANQPQHF
TGTGCCAGCGGGGGGGCGAATCAGCCCCAGCATTTT
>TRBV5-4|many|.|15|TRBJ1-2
CASSWSQGGSYGYTF
TGTGCCAGCAGCTGGAGTCAGGGAGGCAGCTATGGCTACACCTTC
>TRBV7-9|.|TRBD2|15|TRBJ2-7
CASSSILAGVTEQYF
TGTGCCAGCAGCTCCATACTAGCGGGAGTCACCGAGCAGTACTTC
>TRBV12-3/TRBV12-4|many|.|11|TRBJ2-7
CASGQTYEQYF
TGTGCCAGCGGACAGACCTACGAGCAGTACTTC
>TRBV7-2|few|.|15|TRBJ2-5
CASSLPLAGAETQYF
TGTGCCAGCAGCTTACCACTAGCTGGGGCAGAGACCCAGTACTTC
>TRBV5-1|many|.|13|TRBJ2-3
CASSPFSGDTQYF
TGCGCCAGCAGCCCGTTCTCCGGAGATACGCAGTATTTT
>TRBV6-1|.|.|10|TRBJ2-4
CASTENIQYF
TGTGCCAGCACTGAAAACATTCAGTACTTC
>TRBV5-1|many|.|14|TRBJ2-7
CASSPRHSSYEQYF
TGCGCCAGCAGCCCAAGACATAGCTCCTACGAGCAGTACTTC
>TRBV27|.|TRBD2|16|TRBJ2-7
CASSYQLAAVGSEQYF
TGTGCCAGCAGTTACCAACTAGCGGCTGTGGGAAGTGAGCAGTACTTC
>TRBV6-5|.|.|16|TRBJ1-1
CASSYVVPRSNTEAFF
TGTGCCAGCAGTTACGTGGTCCCCCGGTCGAACACTGAAGCTTTCTTT
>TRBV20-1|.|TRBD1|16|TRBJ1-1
CSARQPGQGTNTEAFF
TGCAGTGCTAGACAACCGGGACAGGGTACAAACACTGAAGCTTTCTTT
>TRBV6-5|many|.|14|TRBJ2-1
CASGGSYSYNEQFF
TGTGCCAGCGGGGGGTCCTACAGCTACAATGAGCAGTTCTTC
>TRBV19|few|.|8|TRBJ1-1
CAHRRAFF
TGTGCCCATCGGAGAGCTTTCTTT
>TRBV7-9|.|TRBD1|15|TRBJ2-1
CASSPGQGISDEQFF
TGTGCCAGCAGCCCGGGACAGGGGATAAGTGATGAGCAGTTCTTC
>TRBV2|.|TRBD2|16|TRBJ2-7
CASSGRASGPSYEQYF
TGTGCCAGCAGTGGGCGGGCTAGCGGCCCATCCTACGAGCAGTACTTC
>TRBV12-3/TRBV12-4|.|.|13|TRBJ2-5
CASSPVGNNEQYF
TGTGCCAGCAGTCCCGTGGGGAACAATGAGCAGTACTTC
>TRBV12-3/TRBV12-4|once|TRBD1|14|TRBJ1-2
CASRRTDRALGYTF
TGTGCCAGCAGACGTACCGACAGGGCCCTAGGCTACACCTTC
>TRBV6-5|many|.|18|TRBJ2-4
CASSYSNLISGHSNIQYF
TGTGCCAGCAGTTACTCGAATTTAATATCAGGACATAGTAACATTCAGTACTTC
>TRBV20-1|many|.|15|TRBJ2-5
CSARGSSVGRQTQYF
TGCAGTGCTAGAGGCTCTTCGGTGGGACGGCAGACCCAGTACTTC
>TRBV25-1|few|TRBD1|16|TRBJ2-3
CASGFAGQGFVDTQYF
TGTGCCAGCGGATTCGCCGGACAGGGCTTCGTGGATACGCAGTATTTT
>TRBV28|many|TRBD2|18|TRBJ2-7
CASRLSSGLGSARYEQYF
TGTGCCAGCAGATTATCTAGCGGTCTGGGGTCTGCGCGCTACGAGCAGTACTTC
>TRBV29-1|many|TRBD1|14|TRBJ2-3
CSVVRDRVTDTQYF
TGCAGCGTGGTCCGGGACAGGGTTACAGATACGCAGTATTTT
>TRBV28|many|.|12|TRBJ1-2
CASMAGEYGYTF
TGTGCCAGCATGGCCGGAGAGTATGGCTACACCTTC
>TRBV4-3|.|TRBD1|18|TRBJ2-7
CASSQRDRGQLQTYEQYF
TGCGCCAGCAGCCAAAGAGACAGGGGCCAACTTCAGACCTACGAGCAGTACTTC
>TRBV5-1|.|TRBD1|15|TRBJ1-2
CASSLKPGTDAGYTF
TGCGCCAGCAGCTTAAAACCCGGGACAGATGCTGGCTACACCTTC